These 23 T cell receptor beta chains share one sample of origin, sequenced in a study of shared clonotypes between healthy human individuals. The table came from immunoSEQ multiplex PCR; TCRdb's copy has only in-frame clones and leaves some out. This table holds about 330,000 clones, roughly 70% found once. The sequenced sample consisted of memory CD4+ T cells sorted from blood. As for subset: CD45RA-negative fraction. Every receptor here comes from a young man in good health.

In this sample, this clone turned up a few times. The junction departs from the called germline gene at one end, perhaps through a read error. The gene calls are TRBV6-1 and TRBJ1-2, with a possible D match to TRBD1 (5 bases). Germline assignment: CDR1 MNHNS and CDR2 SASEGT. The CDR3 is made up of 13 amino acids. The CDR3 region has the DNA TGTGCCAGCAGAGAAGGGGTGGACTATGGCTACACCTTC. The encoded protein is CASREGVDYGYTF.

The CDR3 is CASSLGGVYEQYF. The DNA of the CDR3 is TGTGCCAGCAGCTTGGGCGGAGTCTACGAGCAGTACTTC. The chain combines TRBV5-6 with TRBJ2-7; unclear D gene. Germline CDR1 and CDR2: SGHDT and YYEEEE. Trimming stripped 0 bases from V and 3 bases from J, with 7 bases between. The CDR3 contains 13 residues.

The V call is TRBV2, the J call TRBJ1-2; a weak D match, TRBD1 (6 bases). V was shortened by 7 bases and J by 5 bases, with 17 bases between the two germline ends. CDR3 length: 14 residues. In germline, CDR1 is SNHLY, CDR2 FYNNEI. CDR3 region: CASTAYRDSYGYTF. The DNA of the CDR3 is TGTGCCAGCACCGCATACAGGGATTCTTATGGCTACACCTTC.

The gene calls are TRBV7-9 and TRBJ1-1; D call uncertain. This CDR3 is 14 amino acids long. Trimming left V 4 bases short and J 1 base short, with 10 bases between. Germline V gene sequence: CDR1 SEHNR, CDR2 FQNEAQ (reference sequence). In DNA, the CDR3 is TGTGCCAGCAGCTCCCCCCCGGAGAACACTGAAGCTTTCTTT. It yields the protein CASSSPPENTEAFF.

The rearrangement uses TRBV27 and TRBJ2-3; D is tentatively TRBD1 or TRBD2 (6 bases each). V was pared by 0 bases and J by 1 base, with 8 bases between. CDR1 MNHEY and CDR2 SMNVEV come from the germline V gene (reference sequence). The length of the CDR3 is 15 residues. The CDR3 nucleotides are TGTGCCAGCAGTTTATCTCGGGGGCGCACAGATACGCAGTATTTT. It encodes CASSLSRGRTDTQYF.

The rearrangement joins TRBV7-9 to TRBJ1-2, with 9 bases lining up with TRBD1. Germline V gives CDR1 SEHNR, CDR2 FQNEAQ (reference sequence). This CDR3 is built from 17 residues. V was pared by 5 bases and J by 4 bases, with 14 bases of the junction left unmatched. The CDR3 protein is CASSPPGGQGRFYGYTF. The CDR3 DNA sequence: TGTGCCAGCAGCCCACCGGGGGGACAGGGACGATTCTATGGCTACACCTTC.

In DNA, the CDR3 is TGTGCCAGCAGCTTTAACAGGCAGGGGCCTGAAGCTTTCTTT. It encodes CASSFNRQGPEAFF. The chain has TRBV7-2 and TRBJ1-1; D is perhaps TRBD1 (6 bases). This CDR3 has 14 residues. Germline CDR1 is SGHTA and CDR2 is FQGNSA. The V and J ends lost 3 bases and 6 bases respectively, with 14 bases between them.

The gene calls are TRBV6-1 and TRBJ2-1; a weak D match, TRBD1 (5 bases). This CDR3 is built from 13 residues. The V gene's germline CDR1 is MNHNS and CDR2 SASEGT. Deletions cut 2 bases from V and 7 bases from J, with 9 bases between. CDR3 nucleotide sequence: TGTGCCAGCAGTGAAAAGGACACAAATGAGCAGTTCTTC. Amino acid sequence: CASSEKDTNEQFF.

The chain couples TRBV6-6 to TRBJ1-2, with 7 bases that match TRBD1. CDR1 is MNHNY, CDR2 SVGAGI, per germline (reference sequence). The V segment lost 2 bases and the J segment 6 bases; nucleotides outside the gene matches: 6. There are 14 residues in the CDR3. The CDR3 reads CASSYADRVDGYTF. In DNA form, the CDR3 reads TGTGCCAGCAGTTACGCAGACAGGGTGGATGGCTACACCTTC.

This clone was seen just once. This chain uses TRBV5-1 with TRBJ2-1, with D possibly being TRBD1 (8 bases). CDR3 length: 14 amino acids. From germline, CDR1 is SGHRS and CDR2 YFSETQ. Trimming took 4 bases from V and 7 from J, leaving 15 bases between them. The CDR3 DNA is TGCGCCAGCAGCCCAACAGGGGGGGAAAATGAGCAGTTCTTC. It encodes CASSPTGGENEQFF.

This chain uses TRBV6-5 with TRBJ2-5, with D perhaps matching TRBD1 (5 bases). V was pared by 4 bases and J by 10 bases, with 10 bases between. This CDR3 comprises 11 residues. The germline V gene encodes CDR1 MNHEY and CDR2 SVGAGI. Written as DNA, the CDR3 is TGTGCCAGCAGTTCCCGACAGCTCCAGTACTTC. Protein sequence: CASSSRQLQYF.

V gene TRBV7-6 combines with J gene TRBJ2-5; the D gene is possibly TRBD2 (5 bases). The germline V gene has CDR1 SGHVS and CDR2 FNYEAQ. The V gene lost 0 bases and the J gene lost 7 bases, with 15 bases spanning the gap. The CDR3 length is 15 residues. CDR3 loop: CASSLALREDATQYF. In nucleotides, the CDR3 is TGTGCCAGCAGCTTAGCGTTACGGGAAGATGCGACCCAGTACTTC.

The rearrangement joins TRBV6-6 to TRBJ2-1; TRBD2 might be the D (5 bases). From germline, CDR1 is MNHNY and CDR2 SVGAGI (reference sequence). The CDR3 runs to 14 residues. Trimming took off 6 bases at V and 8 bases at J, with 17 bases between the two ends. CDR3 nucleotides: TGTGCCAGCAGCAGGACTGTCACCATGGATGAGCAGTTCTTC. Its translation: CASSRTVTMDEQFF.

The chain recombines TRBV5-8 with TRBJ1-2; 8 bases match TRBD1. CDR1 is SGHTS, CDR2 YDEGEE, per germline. The CDR3 length is 14 residues. Trimming cost V 6 bases and J 2 bases; bases outside gene matches: 6. The CDR3 sequence: CASTNRGFNYGYTF. DNA of the CDR3: TGTGCCAGCACCAACAGGGGGTTCAACTATGGCTACACCTTC.

The V gene is TRBV10-2, the J gene TRBJ2-2; 7 bases are shared with TRBD2. Germline assignment: CDR1 WSHSY and CDR2 SAAADI. V lost 10 bases and J lost 3; bases outside the gene matches: 11. The CDR3 is 15 amino acids. The CDR3 nucleotides are TGCGCCACTCGATTCGGGACTACGGACACCGGGGAGCTGTTTTTT. Its translation: CATRFGTTDTGELFF.

The chain has TRBV27 and TRBJ2-1, with D possibly being TRBD2 (6 bases). Per germline, CDR1 MNHEY and CDR2 SMNVEV (reference sequence). Trimming cost V 6 bases and J 6 bases, with 18 bases left between them. The CDR3 totals 15 residues. The CDR3 DNA sequence: TGTGCCAGCAGGCTGAGACTGGGGGGAGGCAATGAGCAGTTCTTC. It codes for CASRLRLGGGNEQFF.

The chain carries TRBV7-9 and TRBJ2-1; TRBD2 might be the D (5 bases). The CDR3 totals 16 residues. The germline V gene has CDR1 SEHNR and CDR2 FQNEAQ (reference sequence). Trimming removed 3 bases at V and 4 bases at J, with 16 bases between. DNA for the CDR3: TGTGCCAGCAGCTTGATGGGAGAACCAGGTTACAATGAGCAGTTCTTC. This translates into CASSLMGEPGYNEQFF.

CDR3 sequence: CASSFTSYEQYF. For the CDR3, the DNA is TGTGCCAGCAGCTTCACATCCTACGAGCAGTACTTC. The genes are TRBV11-2 and TRBJ2-7, with D uncertain. Trimming cost V 3 bases and J 1 base, with 4 bases left between them. Germline V CDR1 and CDR2: SGHAT, FQNNGV. The CDR3 covers 12 residues.

The chain couples TRBV7-8 to TRBJ2-7; D is undetermined. The CDR3 covers 12 residues. V was clipped by 0 bases and J by 7 bases, with 7 bases between them. The germline V gene encodes CDR1 SGHVS and CDR2 FQNEAQ. The CDR3 is CASSLAFREQYF. The CDR3 DNA follows: TGTGCCAGCAGCTTAGCGTTCCGGGAGCAGTACTTC.

The genes are TRBV7-2 and TRBJ2-7, with D possibly TRBD2 on 5 matching bases. The CDR3 covers 13 residues. Trimming pared 5 bases from V and 6 bases from J, leaving 14 bases between. CDR1 SGHTA and CDR2 FQGNSA come from the germline V gene. The CDR3 sequence: CASSLNSGSEQYF. CDR3 in DNA: TGTGCCAGCAGCCTTAACTCGGGATCCGAGCAGTACTTC. The whole variable domain, remainder taken from reference TRBV7-2 and TRBJ2-7, is GAGVSQSPSNKVTEKGKDVELRCDPISGHTALYWYRQSLGQGLEFLIYFQGNSAPDKSGLPSDRFSAERTGGSVSTLTIQRTQQEDSAVYLCASSLNSGSEQYFGPGTRLTVT.

This rearrangement joins TRBV7-9 to TRBJ2-7; no definite D call. This CDR3 contains 15 residues. The V end was cut by 4 bases, the J end by 3 bases, with 16 bases between. Germline values: CDR1 SEHNR, CDR2 FQNEAQ (reference sequence). CDR3 sequence reads: CASSSIEFPNYEQYF. CDR3 nucleotides: TGTGCCAGCAGCTCGATTGAATTCCCCAACTACGAGCAGTACTTC.

CDR3 residues: CSVSGLASSYEQYF. The CDR3 DNA sequence: TGCAGCGTTTCCGGACTAGCTTCTTCCTACGAGCAGTACTTC. The chain carries TRBV29-1 and TRBJ2-7; 8 bases agree with TRBD2. The CDR3 sequence is 14 residues long. Germline assignment: CDR1 SQVTM and CDR2 ANQGSEA. V lost 5 bases to trimming and J lost 1 base; unmatched junction nucleotides: 7.

This clone was picked up a small number of times. This rearrangement joins TRBV11-2 to TRBJ1-3; 8 nucleotides match TRBD1. Germline V CDR1 and CDR2: SGHAT, FQNNGV. Losses at the gene ends were 5 bases for V and 1 base for J; bases not matched to a gene: 4. The CDR3 is made up of 15 amino acids. CDR3 in amino acids: CASSVQGASGNTIYF. The CDR3 nucleotides are TGTGCCAGCAGCGTTCAGGGGGCTTCTGGAAACACCATATATTTT.